The following is a TCR beta chain sequence with its context. Its target is not known. Relative to the germline gene, one junction end is altered; a read error may explain this. Here immunoSEQ multiplex PCR was the method, and the copy in TCRdb shows in-frame clones only, minus some. The sample has around 60,000 clones, roughly 90% seen once. Germline V gives CDR1 SNHLY, CDR2 FYNNEI. CDR3 length: 13 amino acids. This record belongs to a study of OX40 agonist ivuxolimab in advanced cancers. Whole-study context: Patients were infused with ivuxolimab every 2 weeks at 0.01 to 10 mg/kg. It was permissible to have had prior anti-PD-1, anti-PD-L1 or anti-CTLA-4 therapy, and around 40% had some.

Overall study findings and caveats: Averaging showed that CD8+ T cells had more expanded clones than CD4+ did.

The sample consisted of CD4+ or CD8+ T cells sorted from blood, taken in a trial of the OX40 agonist ivuxolimab. The clonotype originates from an adult with an advanced solid tumor such as melanoma, head and neck, liver or kidney cancer. The chain uses TRBV2 and TRBJ2-3; possibly TRBD2 for D (6 bases). This CDR3 reads CAGAGPSRDTQYF. Written as DNA, the CDR3 is TGTGCCGGGGCGGGACCGAGCAGAGATACGCAGTATTTT.